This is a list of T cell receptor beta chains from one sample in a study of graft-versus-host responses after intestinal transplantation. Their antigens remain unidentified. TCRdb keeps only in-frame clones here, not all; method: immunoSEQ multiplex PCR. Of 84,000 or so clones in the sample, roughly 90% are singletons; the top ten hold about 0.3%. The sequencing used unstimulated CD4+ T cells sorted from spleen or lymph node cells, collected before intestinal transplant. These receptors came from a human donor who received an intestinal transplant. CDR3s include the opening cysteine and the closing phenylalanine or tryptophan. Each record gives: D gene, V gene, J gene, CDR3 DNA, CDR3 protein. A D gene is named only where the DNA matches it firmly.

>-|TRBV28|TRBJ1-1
TGTGCCAGCAGAAGACAGATTATGAACACTGAAGCTTTCTTT
CASRRQIMNTEAFF
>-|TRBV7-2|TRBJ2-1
TGTGCCAGCAGCTTAGTTGGGGGAGCGCCCTACAATGAGCAGTTCTTC
CASSLVGGAPYNEQFF
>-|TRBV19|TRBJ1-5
TGTGCCAGTAGTTCTGGGGGTAATCAGCCCCAGCATTTT
CASSSGGNQPQHF
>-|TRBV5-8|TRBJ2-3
TGTGCCAGCAGCTTGGGCCAGGGGCGCACAGATACGCAGTATTTT
CASSLGQGRTDTQYF
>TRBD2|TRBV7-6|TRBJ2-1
TGTGCCAGCAGCACCCGGACTAGCGGGAGGCACAATGAGCAGTTCTTC
CASSTRTSGRHNEQFF
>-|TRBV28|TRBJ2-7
TGTGCCAGCAGTTTTCGTGAAGGGTTCTCCTACGAGCAGTACTTC
CASSFREGFSYEQYF
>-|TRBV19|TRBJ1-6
TGTGCCAGTAGTTACACGGGTCAAAGGAATTCACCCCTCCACTTT
CASSYTGQRNSPLHF
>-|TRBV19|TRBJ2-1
TGTGCCAGTAGTATCGCGGGACTCAACAATGAGCAGTTCTTC
CASSIAGLNNEQFF
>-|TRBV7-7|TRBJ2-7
-
CASSFGPGDEQYF
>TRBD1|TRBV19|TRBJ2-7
TGTGCCAGTAGTATAACGACAGGGACCGCCGAGCAGTACTTC
CASSITTGTAEQYF
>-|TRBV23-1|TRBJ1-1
TGCGCCAGCACCTCTAGTGACACTGAAGCTTTCTTT
CASTSSDTEAFF
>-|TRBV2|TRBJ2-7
TGTGCCAGCAGCGATTCTAGCGTCAGCTCCTACGAGCAGTACTTC
CASSDSSVSSYEQYF
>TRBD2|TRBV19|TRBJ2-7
TGTGCCAGTAGTATAGTGGGCCCGACTAGCGGGAGACACGAGCAGTACTTC
CASSIVGPTSGRHEQYF
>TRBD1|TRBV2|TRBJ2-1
TGTGCCAGCAGCGCTACAGGGGGGTGGGTAAACGGTGAGCAGTTCTTC
CASSATGGWVNGEQFF
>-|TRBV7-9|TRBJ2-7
TGTGCCAGCAGCCCATTAATGGAGCAGTACTTC
CASSPLMEQYF
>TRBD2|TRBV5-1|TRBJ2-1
TGCGCCAGCAGCCTAGGTTTTAGCGGGAGCTCCTACAATGAGCAGTTCTTC
CASSLGFSGSSYNEQFF
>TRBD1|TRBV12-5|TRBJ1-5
TGTGCTAGTGGTTCGGGACAGGGGGGCCAGCCCCAGCATTTT
CASGSGQGGQPQHF
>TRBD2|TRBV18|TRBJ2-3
TGTGCCAGCTCATCGAACCTCGGATTAGCGGGAGTAGCTGGCACAGATACGCAGTATTTT
CASSSNLGLAGVAGTDTQYF
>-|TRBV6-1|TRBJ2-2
TGTGCCAGCAGTGAACCGCGGAACACCGGGGAGCTGTTTTTT
CASSEPRNTGELFF
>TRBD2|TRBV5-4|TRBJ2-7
TGTGCCAGCAGCCGGGGACTAGCGGGAGTCTACTACGAGCAGTACTTC
CASSRGLAGVYYEQYF